This TCR beta chain is drawn from a study of blood T cell repertoires in COVID-19. Study details: Material from acute and convalescent COVID-19 was sourced from the United States, Italy and Spain.

This clone was seen a handful of times. V trimming: 4 bases; J trimming: 8 bases; junction bases outside the gene matches: 13. CDR3 size: 16 residues. Looked up from germline, CDR1 is SGHDT and CDR2 is YYEEEE. Cohorts were determined from participant-reported clinical history. Donors of Cohort 3 who recovered were those that had two negative PCRs, clearance, or symptom resolution. Original data processing: Reference gene primers were amplified, and this amplification served to estimate nucleated cell counts. Assay used: immunoSEQ multiplex PCR; TCRdb lists only in-frame clones, some missing. The DNA was the basis for D and trimming; V, J and clone size are from that table. The sample contains some 100,000 clones, approximately 86% of which appear only once.

The sequenced sample consisted of PBMCs or T cells enriched from blood (not recorded which). The origin of this receptor is a woman in her forties or fifties who had recovered from COVID-19. This chain joins TRBV5-6 and TRBJ2-1; 9 bases are a match to TRBD1. CDR3 sequence: CASSAIIRDRDHEQFF. CDR3 nucleotide sequence: TGTGCCAGCAGCGCAATAATCCGGGACAGGGACCATGAGCAGTTCTTC.